This T cell receptor beta chain was identified in a study of cytomegalovirus exposure and HLA in healthy donors. Broader study findings: Common viral pathogens were later found to be apparently linked to several of the most significant clusters. Altogether, around 160 TCR beta chains were recorded as cytomegalovirus-associated.

This CDR3 has 13 residues. Looked up from germline, CDR1 is SGHTA and CDR2 is FQGNSA. The V end was cut by 3 bases, the J end by 1 base, with 6 bases between. A remark on this clone: The antigen is not known.

The PCR contained 60 Vbeta and 13 Jbeta primers. Generated by immunoSEQ multiplex PCR, the TCRdb table keeps only in-frame clones and is missing some. The sample yields 55,000 to 70,000 clones, around 82% seen once. What was sequenced was PBMCs. This chain links TRBV7-2 with TRBJ1-1; D unresolved. The TCR was taken from a male donor in good health and CMV-seronegative. CDR3 bases: TGTGCCAGCAGCTTTGGGCGGAACACTGAAGCTTTCTTT. It specifies CASSFGRNTEAFF.